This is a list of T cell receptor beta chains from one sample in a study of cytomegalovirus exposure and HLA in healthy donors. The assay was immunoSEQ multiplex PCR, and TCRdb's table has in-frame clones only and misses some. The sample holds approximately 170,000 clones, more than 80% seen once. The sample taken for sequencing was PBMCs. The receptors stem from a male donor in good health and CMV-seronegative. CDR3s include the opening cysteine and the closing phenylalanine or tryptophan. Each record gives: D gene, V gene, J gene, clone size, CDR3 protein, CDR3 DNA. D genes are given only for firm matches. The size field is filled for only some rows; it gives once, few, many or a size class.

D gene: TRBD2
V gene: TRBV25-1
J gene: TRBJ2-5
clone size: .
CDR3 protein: CASSEPRTSGKETQYF
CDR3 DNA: TGTGCCAGCAGTGAACCTAGGACTAGCGGGAAAGAGACCCAGTACTTC

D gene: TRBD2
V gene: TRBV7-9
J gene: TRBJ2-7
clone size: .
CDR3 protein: CSSSRGRGGNSYEQYF
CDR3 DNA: TGTTCCAGCAGCCGTGGTCGGGGGGGGAACTCCTACGAGCAGTACTTC

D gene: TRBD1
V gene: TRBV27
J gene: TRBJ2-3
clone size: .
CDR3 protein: CASSPGTGVTDTQYF
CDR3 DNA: TGTGCCAGCAGTCCCGGGACAGGGGTCACAGATACGCAGTATTTT

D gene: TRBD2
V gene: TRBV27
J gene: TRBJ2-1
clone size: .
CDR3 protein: CASSPGLAGENEQFF
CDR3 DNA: TGTGCCAGCAGTCCCGGTCTAGCGGGAGAGAATGAGCAGTTCTTC

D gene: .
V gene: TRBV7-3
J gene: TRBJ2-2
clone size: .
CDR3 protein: CASSFLGPTTGELFF
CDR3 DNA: TGTGCCAGCAGCTTTCTGGGGCCCACCACCGGGGAGCTGTTTTTT

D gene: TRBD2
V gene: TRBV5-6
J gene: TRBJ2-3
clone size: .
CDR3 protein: CASSLISGGTDTQYF
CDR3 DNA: TGTGCCAGCAGCTTGATTAGCGGGGGGACAGATACGCAGTATTTT

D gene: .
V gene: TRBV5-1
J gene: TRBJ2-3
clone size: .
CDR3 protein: CASSLVASSTDTQYF
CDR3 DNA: TGCGCCAGCAGCTTAGTAGCGTCTAGCACAGATACGCAGTATTTT

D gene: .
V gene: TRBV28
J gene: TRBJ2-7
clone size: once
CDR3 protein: CASSLTVYEQYF
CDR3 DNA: TGTGCCAGCAGTTTAACAGTCTACGAGCAGTACTTC

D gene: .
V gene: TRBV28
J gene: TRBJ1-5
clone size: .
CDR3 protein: CASSLDRSNQPQHF
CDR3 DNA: TGTGCCAGCAGTTTGGACAGAAGCAATCAGCCCCAGCATTTT

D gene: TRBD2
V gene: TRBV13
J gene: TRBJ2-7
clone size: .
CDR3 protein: CASSLGDRLAGGSYEQYF
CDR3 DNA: TGTGCCAGCAGCTTGGGCGACCGACTAGCGGGTGGCTCCTACGAGCAGTACTTC

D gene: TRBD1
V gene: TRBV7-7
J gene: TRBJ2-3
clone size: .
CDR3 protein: CASSPGQADTQYF
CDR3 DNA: TGTGCTAGCAGCCCCGGACAGGCAGATACGCAGTATTTT

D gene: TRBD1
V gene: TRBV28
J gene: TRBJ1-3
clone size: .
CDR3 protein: CASRPATGGSGNTIYF
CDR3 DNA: TGTGCCAGCAGGCCCGCGACAGGGGGCTCTGGAAACACCATATATTTT

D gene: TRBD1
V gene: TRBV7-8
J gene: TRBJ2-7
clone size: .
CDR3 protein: CASSFVTGKIHEQYF
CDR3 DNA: TGTGCCAGCAGCTTCGTGACAGGGAAGATCCACGAGCAGTACTTC

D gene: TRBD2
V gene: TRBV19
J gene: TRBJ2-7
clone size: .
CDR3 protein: CASSPGGGSSYEQYF
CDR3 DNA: TGTGCCAGTAGCCCCGGGGGGGGGAGCTCCTACGAGCAGTACTTC

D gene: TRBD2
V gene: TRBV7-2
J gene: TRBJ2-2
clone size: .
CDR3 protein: CASSLGLAGGPGELFF
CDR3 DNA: TGTGCCAGCAGCTTAGGACTAGCGGGAGGCCCCGGGGAGCTGTTTTTT

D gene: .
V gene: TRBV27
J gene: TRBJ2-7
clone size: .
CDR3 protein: CASSLRQGLDGVTYEQYF
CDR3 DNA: TGTGCCAGCAGTTTACGGCAGGGTCTGGATGGGGTCACCTACGAGCAGTACTTC

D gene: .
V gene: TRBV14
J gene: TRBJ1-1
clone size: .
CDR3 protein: CASSQAPQGTEAFF
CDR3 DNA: TGTGCCAGCAGCCAAGCCCCACAGGGCACTGAAGCTTTCTTT

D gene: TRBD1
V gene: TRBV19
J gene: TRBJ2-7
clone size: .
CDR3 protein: CASSNQGAVNEQYF
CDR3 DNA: TGTGCCAGTAGTAACCAGGGGGCCGTGAACGAGCAGTACTTC

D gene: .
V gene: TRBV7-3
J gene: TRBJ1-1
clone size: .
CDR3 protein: CASSLQGGNTEAFF
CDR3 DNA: TGTGCCAGCAGCTTACAGGGTGGGAACACTGAAGCTTTCTTT

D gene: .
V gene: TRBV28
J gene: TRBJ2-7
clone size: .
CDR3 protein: CASMATVLYEQYF
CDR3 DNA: TGTGCCAGCATGGCGACAGTGCTCTACGAGCAGTACTTC

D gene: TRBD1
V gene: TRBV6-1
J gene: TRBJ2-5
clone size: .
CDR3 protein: CASSENRGQETQYF
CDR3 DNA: TGTGCCAGCAGTGAAAACAGGGGGCAGGAGACCCAGTACTTC

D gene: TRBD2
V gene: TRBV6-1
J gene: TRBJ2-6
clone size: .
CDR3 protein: CASSGTSGSPGANVLTF
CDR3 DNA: TGTGCCAGCAGTGGGACTAGCGGGAGTCCTGGGGCCAACGTCCTGACTTTC

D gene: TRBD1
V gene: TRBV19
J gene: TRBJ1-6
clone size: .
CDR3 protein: CASRHRGSSPLHF
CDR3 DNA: TGTGCCAGTAGACACAGGGGATCGTCACCCCTCCACTTT

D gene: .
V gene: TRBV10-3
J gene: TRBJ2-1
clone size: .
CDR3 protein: CAISDLIQAGNSYNEQFF
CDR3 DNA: TGTGCCATCAGTGACCTCATCCAGGCGGGGAACTCCTACAATGAGCAGTTCTTC

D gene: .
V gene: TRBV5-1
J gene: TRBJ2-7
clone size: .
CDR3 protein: CASSLVGRYYEQYF
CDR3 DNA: TGCGCCAGCAGCTTGGTTGGTAGATACTACGAGCAGTACTTC

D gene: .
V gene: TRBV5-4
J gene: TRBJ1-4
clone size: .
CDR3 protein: CASSIDGGLGKLFF
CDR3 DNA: TGTGCCAGCAGCATCGACGGGGGATTGGGAAAACTGTTTTTT

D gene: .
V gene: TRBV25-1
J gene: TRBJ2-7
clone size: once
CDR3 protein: CASSEFLEQYF
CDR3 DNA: TGTGCCAGCAGTGAGTTTCTCGAGCAGTACTTC

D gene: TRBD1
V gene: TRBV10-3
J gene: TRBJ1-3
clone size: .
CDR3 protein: CAITQTGRGNTIYF
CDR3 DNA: TGTGCCATCACTCAGACAGGGCGTGGAAACACCATATATTTT

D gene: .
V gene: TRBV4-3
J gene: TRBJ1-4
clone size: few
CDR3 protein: CASSQGTATNEKLFF
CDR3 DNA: TGCGCCAGCAGCCAAGGGACAGCAACTAATGAAAAACTGTTTTTT

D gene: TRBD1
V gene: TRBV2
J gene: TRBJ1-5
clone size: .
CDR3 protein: CASSGTGSNQPQHF
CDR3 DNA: TGTGCCAGCAGTGGGACAGGGTCCAATCAGCCCCAGCATTTT

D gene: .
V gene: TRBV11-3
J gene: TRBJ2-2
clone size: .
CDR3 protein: CASSLVVTGELFF
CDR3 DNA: TGTGCCAGCAGCTTAGTAGTCACCGGGGAGCTGTTTTTT

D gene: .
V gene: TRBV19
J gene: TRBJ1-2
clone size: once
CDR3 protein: CASITRGIGTF
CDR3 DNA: TGTGCCAGTATAACCAGGGGAATCGGCACCTTC

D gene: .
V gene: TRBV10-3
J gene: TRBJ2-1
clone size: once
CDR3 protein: CAISVGGSYNEQFF
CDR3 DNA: TGTGCCATCAGTGTTGGGGGGTCGTACAATGAGCAGTTCTTC

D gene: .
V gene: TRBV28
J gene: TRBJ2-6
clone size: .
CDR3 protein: CASSFGTWNSGANVLTF
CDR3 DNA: TGTGCCAGCAGTTTCGGGACATGGAACTCTGGGGCCAACGTCCTGACTTTC

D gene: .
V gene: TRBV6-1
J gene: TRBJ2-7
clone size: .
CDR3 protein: CASNRSSREPYEQYF
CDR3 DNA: TGTGCCAGCAATCGGAGTAGCAGGGAACCCTACGAGCAGTACTTC

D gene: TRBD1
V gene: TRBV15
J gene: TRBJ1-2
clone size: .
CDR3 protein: CATTQDRGSAGYTF
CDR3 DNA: TGTGCCACCACCCAGGACAGGGGTAGTGCCGGCTACACCTTC

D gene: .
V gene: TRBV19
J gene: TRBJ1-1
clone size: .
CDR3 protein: CASSIITANTEAFF
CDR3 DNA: TGTGCCAGTAGTATCATCACAGCTAACACTGAAGCTTTCTTT

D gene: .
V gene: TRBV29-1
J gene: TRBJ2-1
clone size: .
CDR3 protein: CSVWGGKTSRNNEQFF
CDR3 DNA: TGCAGCGTTTGGGGGGGCAAAACTAGCCGAAACAATGAGCAGTTCTTC

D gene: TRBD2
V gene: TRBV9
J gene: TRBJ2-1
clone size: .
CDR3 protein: CASSPREGGSNEQFF
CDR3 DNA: TGTGCCAGCAGCCCCCGGGAGGGGGGTAGCAATGAGCAGTTCTTC

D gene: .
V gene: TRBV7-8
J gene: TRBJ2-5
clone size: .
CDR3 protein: CASSLRSREQYF
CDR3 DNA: TGTGCCAGCAGCTTACGTTCTCGGGAGCAGTACTTC

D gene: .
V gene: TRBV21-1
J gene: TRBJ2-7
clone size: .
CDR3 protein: CASSNVPTGNHEQYF
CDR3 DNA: TGTGCCAGCAGCAATGTCCCGACAGGGAACCACGAGCAGTACTTC

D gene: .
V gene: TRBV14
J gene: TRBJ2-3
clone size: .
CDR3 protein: CASSQAEAVSTDTQYF
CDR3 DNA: TGTGCCAGCAGCCAAGCCGAAGCGGTTAGCACAGATACGCAGTATTTT

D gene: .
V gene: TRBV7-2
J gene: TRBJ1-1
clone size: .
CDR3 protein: CASSLSAVNTEAFF
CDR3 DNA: TGTGCCAGCAGCTTATCCGCGGTGAACACTGAAGCTTTCTTT

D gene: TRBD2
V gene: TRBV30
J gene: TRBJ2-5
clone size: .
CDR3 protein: CAWNMGTSRETQYF
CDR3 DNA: TGTGCCTGGAACATGGGGACTAGCCGGGAGACCCAGTACTTC

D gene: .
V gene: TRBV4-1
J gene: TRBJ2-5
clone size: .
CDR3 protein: CASSQDNIRLGGIQETQYF
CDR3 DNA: TGCGCCAGCAGCCAAGATAATATCCGACTAGGAGGGATCCAAGAGACCCAGTACTTC

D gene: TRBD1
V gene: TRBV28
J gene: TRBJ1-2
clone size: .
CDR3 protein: CASSLPGGSYGYTF
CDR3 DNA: TGTGCCAGCAGTTTACCAGGGGGTAGTTATGGCTACACCTTC

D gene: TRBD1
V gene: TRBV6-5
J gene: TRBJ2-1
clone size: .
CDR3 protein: CASSYGQGAFDEQFF
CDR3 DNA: TGTGCCAGCAGTTACGGACAGGGGGCGTTCGATGAGCAGTTCTTC

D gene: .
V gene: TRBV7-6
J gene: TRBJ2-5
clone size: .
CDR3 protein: CASSLTLRQVQETQYF
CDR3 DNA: TGTGCCAGCAGCTTAACTTTGCGACAGGTCCAAGAGACCCAGTACTTC

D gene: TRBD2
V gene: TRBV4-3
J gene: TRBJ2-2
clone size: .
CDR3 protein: CASSHPGGPNTGELFF
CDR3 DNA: TGCGCCAGCAGCCACCCGGGGGGGCCGAACACCGGGGAGCTGTTTTTT

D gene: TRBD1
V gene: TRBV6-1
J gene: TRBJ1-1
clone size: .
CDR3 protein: CASSAQGGLNTEAFF
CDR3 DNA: TGTGCCAGCAGTGCACAGGGGGGACTGAACACTGAAGCTTTCTTT

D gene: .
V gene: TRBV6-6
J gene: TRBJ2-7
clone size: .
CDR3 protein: CASSYSGHAYF
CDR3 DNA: TGTGCCAGCAGTTACTCGGGACATGCTTATTTC

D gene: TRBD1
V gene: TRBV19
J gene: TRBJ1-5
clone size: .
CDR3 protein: CASIRGQGANQPQHF
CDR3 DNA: TGTGCCAGTATCCGAGGACAGGGGGCAAATCAGCCCCAGCATTTT

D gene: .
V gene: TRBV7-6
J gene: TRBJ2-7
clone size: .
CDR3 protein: CASSRPRGQLARSEQYF
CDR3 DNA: TGTGCCAGCAGCCGGCCGCGGGGACAGCTCGCGCGGAGTGAGCAGTACTTC

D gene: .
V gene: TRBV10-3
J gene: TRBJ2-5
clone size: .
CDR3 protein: CAISEGGETQYF
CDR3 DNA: TGTGCCATCAGTGAGGGAGGGGAGACCCAGTACTTC

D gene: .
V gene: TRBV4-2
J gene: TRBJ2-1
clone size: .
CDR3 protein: CASSQVRGLDNEQFF
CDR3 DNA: TGTGCCAGCAGCCAAGTCCGGGGTCTGGACAATGAGCAGTTCTTC

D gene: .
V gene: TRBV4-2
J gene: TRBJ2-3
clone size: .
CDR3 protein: CASSQDLVGASTDTQYF
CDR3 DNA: TGTGCCAGCAGCCAAGATCTGGTGGGGGCGAGCACAGATACGCAGTATTTT

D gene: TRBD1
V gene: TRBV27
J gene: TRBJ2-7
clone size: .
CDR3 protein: CASSPGQGLYEQYF
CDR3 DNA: TGTGCCAGCAGTCCGGGACAGGGGCTATACGAGCAGTACTTC